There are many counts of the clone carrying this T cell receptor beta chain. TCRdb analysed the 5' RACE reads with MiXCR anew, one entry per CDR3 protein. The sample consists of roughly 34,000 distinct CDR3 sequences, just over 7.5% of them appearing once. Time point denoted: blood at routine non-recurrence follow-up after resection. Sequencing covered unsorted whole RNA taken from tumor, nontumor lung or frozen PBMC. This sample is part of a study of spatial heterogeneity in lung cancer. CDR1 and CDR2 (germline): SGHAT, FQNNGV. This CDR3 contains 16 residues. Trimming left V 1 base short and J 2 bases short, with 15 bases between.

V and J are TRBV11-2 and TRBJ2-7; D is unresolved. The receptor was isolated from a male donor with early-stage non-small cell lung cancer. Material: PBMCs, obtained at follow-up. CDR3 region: CASSLGSYRPAYEQYF. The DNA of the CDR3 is TGTGCCAGCAGCTTAGGTTCGTACAGACCGGCCTACGAGCAGTACTTC. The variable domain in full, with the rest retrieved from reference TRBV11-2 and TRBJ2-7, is EAGVAQSPRYKIIEKRQSVAFWCNPISGHATLYWYQQILGQGPKLLIQFQNNGVVDDSQLPKDRFSAERLKGVDSTLKIQPAKLEDSAVYLCASSLGSYRPAYEQYFGPGTRLTVT.